This T cell receptor (beta chain) was sequenced during a study of early T cells in non-severe SARS-CoV-2 infection (dated by TCRdb to the early 2020s). In the study overall: Because TCR sequencing was done on bulk RNA from unsorted whole blood, the alpha and beta chains could not be paired.

The library relied on 5' RACE. Sequencing was performed on a NextSeq 500. Unique molecular identifiers were attached to individual cDNA molecules in the TCR library protocol so that sequencing error and PCR bias could be corrected. Both TCR alpha and beta chains were sequenced, and tight co-correlation was observed between alpha and beta sequence abundances in each sample. As for how the authors treated the data: Decombinator V4 was used to perform V gene, J gene and CDR3 annotation of TCR sequences. Expanded TCRs were defined as changing significantly between any two time points under a Poisson model with p below 0.0001. TCR abundances were normalised to the total number of TCRs sequenced per sample and expressed as counts per million. MAIT TCRs were defined by TRAV1-2 paired with TRAJ12, TRAJ20 or TRAJ33, and iNKT TCRs by TRAV10 paired with TRAJ18. VDJdb, accessed 1 November 2021, was searched for CMV, EBV and SARS-CoV-2 annotated TCRs, excluding TCRs annotated for multiple antigens. TCRdb reprocessed the public reads (quality trimming at Q25 with fastp, clone calling with MiXCR) and kept in-frame beta chains. When rows share a CDR3 protein, they turn into one entry using the most common DNA and genes. TCRdb assigned the V and J calls; the authors' analysis was not used. Recorded for this sample are approximately 100,000 distinct CDR3 sequences; around 16% of them occurred a single time. About 1.3% of the sample is taken by the ten largest.

CDR1 LNHDA and CDR2 SQIVND are derived from the germline V gene (reference sequence). Spanning cysteine to phenylalanine, the CDR3 consists of 16 amino acids. Only the CDR3 DNA stays, 48 bases, in frame from base 1. V ends up 3 bases short and J 1 base short, with an unmatched junction base count of 5. A case-control design nested within a healthcare worker cohort in London, UK, was used, with weekly nasopharyngeal swab PCR tests and blood sampling performed. Healthcare workers were enrolled in the week of the UK lockdown, from 23 to 31 March 2020, and were followed every week for up to roughly 15 weeks. What the research found in general, with its limitations: VDJdb matching was skewed toward anti-spike CD8 responses and likely underestimated virus-specific expansions by missing private and CD4 specificities.

With regard to this clonotype: There is no known antigen for this receptor. Within one base of it there is no much larger clone, and no base qualities were kept.

The TCR was taken from an adult who was a healthcare worker with PCR-confirmed SARS-CoV-2 infection or an uninfected control (not recorded which). The rearranged segments are TRBV19 and TRBJ1-5, with TRBD1 matching 8 junction bases. The sequenced sample consisted of whole blood. The CDR3 protein: CASSIQGAGSNQPQHF. Here is the DNA: TGTGCCAGTAGTATTCAGGGGGCCGGCAGCAATCAGCCCCAGCATTTT.